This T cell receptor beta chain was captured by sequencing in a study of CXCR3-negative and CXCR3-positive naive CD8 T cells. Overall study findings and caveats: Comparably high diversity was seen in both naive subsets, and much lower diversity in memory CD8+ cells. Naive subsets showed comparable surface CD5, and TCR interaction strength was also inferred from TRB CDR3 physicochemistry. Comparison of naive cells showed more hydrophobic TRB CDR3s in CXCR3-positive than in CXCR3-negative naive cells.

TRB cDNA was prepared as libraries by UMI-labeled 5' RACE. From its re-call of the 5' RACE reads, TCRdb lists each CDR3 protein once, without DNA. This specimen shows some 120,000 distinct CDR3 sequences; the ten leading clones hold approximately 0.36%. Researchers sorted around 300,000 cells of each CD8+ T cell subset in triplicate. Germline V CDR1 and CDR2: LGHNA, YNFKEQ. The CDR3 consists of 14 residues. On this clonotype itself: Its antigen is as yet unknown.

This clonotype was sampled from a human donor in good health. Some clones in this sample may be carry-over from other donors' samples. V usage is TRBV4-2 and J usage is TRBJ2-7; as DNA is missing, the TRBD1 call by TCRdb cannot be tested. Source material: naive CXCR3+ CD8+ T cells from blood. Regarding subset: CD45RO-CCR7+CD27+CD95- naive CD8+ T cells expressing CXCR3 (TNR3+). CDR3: CASSLQRSGSEQYF.